A single sample is the source of the 5 T cell receptor beta chains below, sequenced in a study of shared T cell receptors in the human thymus. Some clones are missing from TCRdb's copy, which holds only in-frame ones; the method was immunoSEQ multiplex PCR. Of 640,000 or so clones in the sample, 80% to 90% were seen once. The same sample was also studied in work on human thymus T cells.

Sequencing was done on a sample of thymocytes. Source of these receptors: a boy under two years old with a congenital heart defect.

The chain combines TRBV5-4 with TRBJ2-7, with a weak D call TRBD1 (5 bases). V lost 5 bases to trimming and J lost 0 bases, with 18 bases between them. The CDR3 has 16 amino acids. Per the germline V gene, CDR1 is SGHNT and CDR2 is YYREEE (reference sequence). The CDR3 bases are TGTGCCAGCAGACAGGAGCCTCGCGCAGACTCCTACGAGCAGTACTTC. Translation: CASRQEPRADSYEQYF.

This clone was picked up a small number of times. The V gene is TRBV7-3, the J gene TRBJ2-1, with 12 bases fitting TRBD2. The CDR3 extends over 15 amino acids. The germline gives CDR1 SGHTA, CDR2 FQGTGA. V shed 5 bases, J shed 7 bases, and the junction held 6 bases outside the gene matches. The CDR3 nucleotides are TGTGCCAGCAGCCCGCTAGCGGGGGGGCCAAATGAGCAGTTCTTC. It translates to CASSPLAGGPNEQFF.

The V call is TRBV15, the J call TRBJ2-7, with 9 bases lining up with TRBD2. The CDR3 length is 16 residues. The germline V gene encodes CDR1 LNHNV and CDR2 YYDKDF (reference sequence). Germline trimming cut 5 bases from V and 3 bases from J; bases unmatched to any gene: 11. The CDR3 nucleotides are TGTGCCACCAGCCCCGTAGCGGGAGACCGCGGCTACGAGCAGTACTTC. Protein product: CATSPVAGDRGYEQYF. Together with reference TRBV15 and TRBJ2-7, the CDR3 gives the full variable domain: DAMVIQNPRYQVTQFGKPVTLSCSQTLNHNVMYWYQQKSSQAPKLLFHYYDKDFNNEADTPDNFQSRRPNTSFCFLDIRSPGLGDTAMYLCATSPVAGDRGYEQYFGPGTRLTVT.

This chain links TRBV27 with TRBJ2-7; 13 bases map to TRBD2. After removal of 7 bases from V and 5 bases from J, the junction contained 11 bases not matched to a gene. The CDR3 totals 16 residues. Germline values: CDR1 MNHEY, CDR2 SMNVEV (reference sequence). The CDR3 here is CASKGLAGAPAHEQYF. DNA for the CDR3: TGTGCCAGCAAAGGACTAGCGGGAGCCCCAGCCCACGAGCAGTACTTC.

The chain recombines TRBV5-8 with TRBJ1-1, with TRBD1 as a possible D gene (6 bases). This CDR3 is built from 14 residues. From germline, CDR1 is SGHTS and CDR2 YDEGEE. V was trimmed by 6 bases and J by 2 bases, leaving 14 bases between them. The CDR3 is CASTAGTLNTEAFF. CDR3 sequence (DNA): TGTGCCAGCACTGCCGGGACATTAAACACTGAAGCTTTCTTT.